This TCR beta chain was retrieved from a study of CD8 T cells in Susac syndrome. V lost 0 bases and J 5 bases, leaving 11 bases between the germline ends. This CDR3 spans 14 amino acids. Germline CDR1 and CDR2: GTSNPN and SVGIG (reference sequence). Purification of the CD8+ and CD4+ T cells relied on negative isolation, and TEMRA cells underwent FACS enrichment. Random hexamers were used to reverse transcribe the RNA input (about 0.5 to 1 ug). Amplification of TCR beta CDR3 across 54 Vbeta and 13 Jbeta was performed with immunoSEQ multiplex PCR. TCRdb independently ran MiXCR on the immunoSEQ multiplex PCR reads; one entry per CDR3 protein. The data hold 180,000 or so distinct CDR3 sequences, with about 95% observed a single time.

V is TRBV30 and J is TRBJ1-5; D unclear. This receptor was taken from a human donor with multiple sclerosis. Material for sequencing was CD4+ T cells from PBMCs. The CDR3 region is CAWSVHAAYQPQHF. CDR3 nucleotides: TGTGCCTGGAGTGTACATGCGGCCTATCAGCCCCAGCATTTT. Looking up the rest from reference TRBV30 and TRBJ1-5 gives the full variable domain: SQTIHQWPATLVQPVGSPLSLECTVEGTSNPNLYWYRQAAGRGLQLLFYSVGIGQISSEVPQNLSASRPQDRQFILSSKKLLLSDSGFYLCAWSVHAAYQPQHFGDGTRLSIL.